This is a list of T cell receptor beta chains from one sample in a study of blood T cell repertoires in COVID-19. This table comes from immunoSEQ multiplex PCR, and its TCRdb copy is limited to in-frame clones, with some not included. The data hold about 63,000 clones, with 65% to 85% observed a single time. What was sequenced was peripheral blood. The receptors were gathered from a human donor in a cohort sampled during active COVID-19. The CDR3 runs from the conserved cysteine through the conserved F or W. D genes are given only for firm matches. Not all rows give a size; the values are once, few, many and, for expanded clones, a class.

d_call clone_size j_call v_call cdr3_nt cdr3_aa
TRBD1 - TRBJ2-7 TRBV10-3 TGTGCCAATTCCGGGACAGGGGGCAGAGACGAGCAGTACTTC CANSGTGGRDEQYF
TRBD1 - TRBJ1-4 TRBV6-6 TGTGCCAGCAGTCGGGACAGGGGAGGTTCAACTAATGAAAAACTGTTTTTT CASSRDRGGSTNEKLFF
- - TRBJ2-7 TRBV7-2 TGTGCCAGCAGCTTGGGAGGGACAGGCAGGCAGTACTTC CASSLGGTGRQYF
- once TRBJ1-6 TRBV5-1 TGCGCCAGCAGCTTGGCCAGTCCCGCCTCACCCCTCCACTTT CASSLASPASPLHF
TRBD1 - TRBJ2-2 TRBV27 TGTGCCAGCAGTCAACTACAGGGGGCCGCCGGGGAGCTGTTTTTT CASSQLQGAAGELFF
- - TRBJ2-3 TRBV18 TGTGCCAGCTCACCGGCGGGAGATACGCAGTATTTT CASSPAGDTQYF
TRBD1 - TRBJ2-3 TRBV5-4 TGTGCCAGCAGCTTGGACAGGGGGCGAACAGATACGCAGTATTTT CASSLDRGRTDTQYF
TRBD2 - TRBJ2-1 TRBV5-1 TGCGCCAGCAGCTTGGTAGCGGGTCACAATGAGCAGTTCTTC CASSLVAGHNEQFF
TRBD1 - TRBJ1-2 TRBV30 TGTGCCTTTGGGACAGAAGCTAACTATGGCTACACCTTC CAFGTEANYGYTF
TRBD2 - TRBJ2-1 TRBV5-1 TGCGCCAGCAGCTTTTCTAGCGGGGGACCATACAATGAGCAGTTCTTC CASSFSSGGPYNEQFF
- - TRBJ2-3 TRBV19 TGTGCCACGTCTACGCTTCTTGGCACAGATACGCAGTATTTT CATSTLLGTDTQYF
TRBD2 - TRBJ2-3 TRBV30 TGTGCCGGGGTATGGACTAGCGGGAGAACAGATACGCAGTATTTT CAGVWTSGRTDTQYF
- - TRBJ2-1 TRBV30 TGTGCCTGGAGCGCGACATTTCATGAGCAGTTCTTC CAWSATFHEQFF
- - TRBJ1-2 TRBV3-1/TRBV3-2 TGTGCCAGCAGCCGGACAGACTATGGCTACACCTTC CASSRTDYGYTF
TRBD2 - TRBJ2-1 TRBV7-9 TGTGCCAGCAGCTCCGCGGGACTAGCGGGCAATGAGCAGTTCTTC CASSSAGLAGNEQFF
- - TRBJ2-1 TRBV18 TGTGCCAGCTCACCACCACCCAAAGGAGCTGAGCAGTTCTTC CASSPPPKGAEQFF
- - TRBJ2-3 TRBV12-5 TGTGCTAGTGGTTCCGGACACCGAGTCTACAATCCTAGCACAGATACGCAGTATTTT CASGSGHRVYNPSTDTQYF
TRBD1 - TRBJ1-6 TRBV2 TGTGCCAGCAGTGAATACAGGGGCAATTCACCCCTCCACTTT CASSEYRGNSPLHF
- - TRBJ1-2 TRBV2 TGTGCCAGCAGTGGGACGGGGTCTGGCTACACCTTC CASSGTGSGYTF
TRBD2 - TRBJ2-7 TRBV5-1 TGCGCCAGCAGCTTGGGACTAGCGGGGTTCTACGAGCAGTACTTC CASSLGLAGFYEQYF
- - TRBJ1-1 TRBV7-9 TGTGCCAGCAGCCCTAAGAACACTGAAGCTTTCTTT CASSPKNTEAFF
TRBD2 - TRBJ2-4 TRBV7-2 TGTGCCAGCAGCCCGTTTCTAGCGGCCCTCAGCGTCATTCAGTACTTC CASSPFLAALSVIQYF
TRBD1 once TRBJ2-6 TRBV5-1 TGCGCCAGCAGCTTGACCCCAGGGGGTTCTGGGGCCAACGTCCTGACTTTC CASSLTPGGSGANVLTF
- few TRBJ2-5 TRBV6-5 TGTGCCAGCGGGAGGGGGATTCTGGGGACCCAGTACTTC CASGRGILGTQYF